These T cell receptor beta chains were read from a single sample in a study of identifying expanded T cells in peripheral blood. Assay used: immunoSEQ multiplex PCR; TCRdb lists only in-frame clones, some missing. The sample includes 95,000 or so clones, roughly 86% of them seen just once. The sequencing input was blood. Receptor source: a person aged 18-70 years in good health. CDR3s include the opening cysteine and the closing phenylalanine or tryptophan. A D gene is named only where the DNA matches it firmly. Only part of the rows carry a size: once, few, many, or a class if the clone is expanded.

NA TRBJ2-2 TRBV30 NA CAWSHLSGGELFF TGTGCCTGGAGTCACCTCTCGGGCGGGGAGCTGTTTTTT
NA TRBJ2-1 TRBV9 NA CASSPSPRVSEQFF TGTGCCAGCAGCCCTAGTCCCAGGGTGTCTGAGCAGTTCTTC
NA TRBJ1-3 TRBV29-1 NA CSVAQGNTIYF TGCAGCGTAGCACAGGGAAACACCATATATTTT
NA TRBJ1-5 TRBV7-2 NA CASSYQRDQPQHF TGTGCCAGCAGCTATCAAAGGGATCAGCCCCAGCATTTT
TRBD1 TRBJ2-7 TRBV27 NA CASSTLQGAGAPSPYEQYF TGTGCCAGCAGTACCCTACAGGGGGCCGGCGCTCCCTCCCCCTACGAGCAGTACTTC
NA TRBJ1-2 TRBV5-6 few CASSFIEKFDYGYTF TGTGCCAGCAGTTTCATAGAAAAGTTCGACTATGGCTACACCTTC
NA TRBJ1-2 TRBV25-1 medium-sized CASSEAGPYYSYTF TGTGCCAGCAGTGAAGCTGGACCCTACTACAGCTACACCTTC
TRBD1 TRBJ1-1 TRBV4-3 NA CASSQDVDRVRTEAFF TGCGCCAGCAGCCAAGATGTTGACAGGGTTAGAACTGAAGCTTTCTTT
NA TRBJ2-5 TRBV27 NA CASRLQGEETQYF TGTGCCAGCAGGCTACAGGGTGAAGAGACCCAGTACTTC
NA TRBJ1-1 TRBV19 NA CASSKTGVNTEAFF TGTGCCAGTAGTAAGACAGGTGTGAACACTGAAGCTTTCTTT
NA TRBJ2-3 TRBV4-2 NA CASSLIGPDSSTDTQYF TGTGCCAGCAGCCTGATAGGCCCCGATTCTAGCACAGATACGCAGTATTTT
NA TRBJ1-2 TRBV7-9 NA CASSLAFGTMYGGYTF TGTGCCAGCAGCTTAGCATTTGGCACTATGTATGGGGGCTACACCTTC
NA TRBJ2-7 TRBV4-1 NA CASSPLGGTYEQYF TGCGCCAGCAGCCCTTTAGGGGGGACCTACGAGCAGTACTTC
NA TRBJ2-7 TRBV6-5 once CASSFPKGGYEQYF TGTGCCAGCAGTTTTCCTAAGGGGGGATACGAGCAGTACTTC
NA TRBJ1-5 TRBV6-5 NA CASSPEGTYQPQHF TGTGCCAGCTCCCCGGAGGGGACTTATCAGCCCCAGCATTTT
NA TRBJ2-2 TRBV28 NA CASSSSQVANTGELFF TGTGCCAGCAGTTCATCACAAGTCGCGAACACCGGGGAGCTGTTTTTT
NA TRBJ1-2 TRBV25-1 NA CASSEWDYGYTF TGTGCCAGCAGTGAATGGGACTATGGCTACACCTTC
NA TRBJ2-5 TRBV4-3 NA CASSRSWDTQETQYF TGCGCCAGCAGCCGATCGTGGGACACCCAAGAGACCCAGTACTTC
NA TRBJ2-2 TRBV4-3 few CASGLTANTGELFF TGCGCCAGCGGACTGACAGCGAACACCGGGGAGCTGTTTTTT
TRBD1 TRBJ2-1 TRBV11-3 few CASSLRGTGGNEQFF TGTGCCAGCAGCTTAAGGGGGACAGGGGGCAATGAGCAGTTCTTC
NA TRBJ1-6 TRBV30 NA CAWKRNSPLHF TGTGCCTGGAAACGCAATTCACCCCTCCACTTT
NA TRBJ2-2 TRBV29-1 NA CSVEKGTNTGELFF TGCAGCGTTGAGAAGGGGACGAACACCGGGGAGCTGTTTTTT
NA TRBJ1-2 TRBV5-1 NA CASSYDVDGEYGYTF TGCGCCAGCAGCTACGACGTGGACGGAGAATATGGCTACACCTTC
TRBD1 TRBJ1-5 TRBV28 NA CASGNRGGQPQHF TGTGCCAGCGGCAACAGGGGGGGTCAGCCCCAGCATTTT
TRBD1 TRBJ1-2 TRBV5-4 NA CASSLDRGYGYTF TGTGCCAGCAGCTTAGACAGGGGGTATGGCTACACCTTC
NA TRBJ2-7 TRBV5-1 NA CASSTNPGPQNYEQYF TGCGCCAGCAGCACCAACCCGGGACCTCAAAATTACGAGCAGTACTTC
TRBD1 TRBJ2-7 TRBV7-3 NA CASSLWTGSEQYF TGTGCCAGCAGCTTATGGACAGGGTCCGAGCAGTACTTC
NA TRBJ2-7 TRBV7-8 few CASSLSIGGYEQYF TGTGCCAGCAGCTTAAGTATCGGCGGCTACGAGCAGTACTTC
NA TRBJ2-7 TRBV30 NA CAWSGAYEQYF TGTGCCTGGAGTGGCGCCTACGAGCAGTACTTC
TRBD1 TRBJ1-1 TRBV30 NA CAWSERLRGRKVSTTNTEAFF TGTGCCTGGAGTGAACGCTTGAGGGGGCGAAAGGTTAGCACCACCAACACTGAAGCTTTCTTT
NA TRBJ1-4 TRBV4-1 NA CASRLQQNEKLFF TGCGCCAGCCGTCTACAGCAAAATGAAAAACTGTTTTTT
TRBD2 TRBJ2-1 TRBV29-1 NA CSVGGLTGFNSYNEQFF TGCAGCGTTGGGGGACTAACCGGCTTCAACTCCTACAATGAGCAGTTCTTC
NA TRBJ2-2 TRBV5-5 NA CASSFQSGELFF TGTGCCAGCAGCTTTCAGAGCGGGGAGCTGTTTTTT
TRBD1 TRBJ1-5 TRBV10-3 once CAISPGQGGQPQHF TGTGCCATCAGTCCCGGACAGGGAGGTCAGCCCCAGCATTTT
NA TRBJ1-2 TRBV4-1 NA CASSPFPDRPYGYTF TGCGCCAGCAGCCCCTTCCCTGACAGACCGTATGGCTACACCTTC
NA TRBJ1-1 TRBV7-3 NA CASSSHGRGALNTEAFF TGTGCCAGCAGCTCCCATGGGCGGGGCGCATTGAACACTGAAGCTTTCTTT
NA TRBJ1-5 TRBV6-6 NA CASSTILDQPQHF TGTGCCAGCAGCACAATTTTAGATCAGCCCCAGCATTTT
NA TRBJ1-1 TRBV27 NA CASSLRVGTEAFF TGTGCCAGCAGTTTACGGGTGGGGACTGAAGCTTTCTTT
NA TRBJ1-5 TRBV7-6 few CASSLASGANQPQHF TGTGCCAGCAGCTTAGCCTCAGGGGCCAATCAGCCCCAGCATTTT
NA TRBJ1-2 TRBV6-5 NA CASNHLGARSYTF TGTGCCAGCAACCACCTGGGGGCTCGTAGCTACACCTTC
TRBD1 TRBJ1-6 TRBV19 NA CASSPDRGGSPLHF TGTGCCAGTAGTCCGGACAGGGGGGGTTCACCCCTCCACTTT
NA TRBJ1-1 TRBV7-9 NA CASSLVSTAEAFF TGTGCCAGCAGCTTAGTGTCGACAGCTGAAGCTTTCTTT
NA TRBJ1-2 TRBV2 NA CASRREQGTAAHGYTF TGTGCCAGTCGCCGAGAACAGGGCACAGCAGCGCATGGCTACACCTTC
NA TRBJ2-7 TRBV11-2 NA CASSLIALGTGEQYF TGTGCCAGCAGCTTAATCGCTTTGGGGACGGGGGAGCAGTACTTC
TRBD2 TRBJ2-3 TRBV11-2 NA CASSLGAGGNTDTQYF TGTGCCAGCAGCTTAGGAGCGGGGGGCAACACAGATACGCAGTATTTT
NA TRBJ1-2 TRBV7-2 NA CASSPRSPLTSYGYTF TGTGCCAGCAGCCCGCGATCACCTCTTACGAGCTATGGCTACACCTTC
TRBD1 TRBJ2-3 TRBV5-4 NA CASSFRTGADTQYF TGTGCCAGCAGCTTCCGGACAGGGGCAGATACGCAGTATTTT
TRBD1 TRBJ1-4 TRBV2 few CASNIDRASLNEKLFF TGTGCCAGCAATATTGACAGGGCCTCATTAAATGAAAAACTGTTTTTT
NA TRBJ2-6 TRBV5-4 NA CASRTYRSPEANVLTF TGTGCCAGCCGGACATATCGCTCGCCGGAAGCCAACGTCCTGACTTTC
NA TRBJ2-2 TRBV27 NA CASNPDRAPNTGELFF TGTGCCAGCAATCCAGACAGAGCTCCGAACACCGGGGAGCTGTTTTTT
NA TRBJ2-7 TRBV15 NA CATSTPGYEQYF TGTGCCACCAGCACACCGGGCTACGAGCAGTACTTC